Following are 25 T cell receptor beta chains from one sample sequenced in a study of identical twins. TCRdb reanalysed the 5' RACE reads using MiXCR and keeps one entry per CDR3 protein. The sample includes over 550,000 distinct CDR3 sequences, roughly 7.1% of them seen just once. These data were also filed under a second study, of yellow fever vaccine responses in identical twins.

Sequenced material: PBMCs. All receptors come from a woman between 18 and 29 years old in good health.

The sample holds a few counts of this clonotype. The chain is built from TRBV19 and TRBJ1-5; D gene uncertain. V shed 3 bases and J shed 4 bases, with 13 bases lying between them. In germline, CDR1 is LNHDA, CDR2 SQIVND (reference sequence). The CDR3 has 15 residues. CDR3 in amino acids: CASSIGQYLNQPQHF. As DNA, the CDR3 is TGTGCCAGTAGTATTGGGCAGTACCTAAATCAGCCCCAGCATTTT. Full variable domain (remainder filled in from reference TRBV19 and TRBJ1-5): DGGITQSPKYLFRKEGQNVTLSCEQNLNHDAMYWYRQDPGQGLRLIYYSQIVNDFQKGDIAEGYSVSREKKESFPLTVTSAQKNPTAFYLCASSIGQYLNQPQHFGDGTRLSIL.

In its sample, this clonotype was seen many times. The chain joins TRBV6-2 or TRBV6-3 to TRBJ2-7, with D tentatively TRBD2 (6 bases). The CDR3 is 14 amino acids. V lost 2 bases, J lost 2 bases, and 10 bases lay in between. In germline, CDR1 is MNHEY, CDR2 SVGEGT. CDR3 residues: CASSYGGRTYEQYV. The CDR3 DNA follows: TGTGCCAGCAGTTACGGGGGGAGGACCTACGAGCAGTACGTC.

V gene TRBV15 combines with J gene TRBJ2-1; 10 bases map to TRBD2. CDR3 length: 16 residues. The trim removed 0 bases at V and 9 bases at J, leaving 8 bases unmatched. Germline V gene data show CDR1 as LNHNV and CDR2 as YYDKDF (reference sequence). CDR3 sequence: CATSRESAGGDGEQFF. CDR3 nucleotide sequence: TGTGCCACCAGCAGAGAATCAGCGGGAGGGGACGGTGAGCAGTTCTTC.

The table lists this clonotype with a few counts. V usage is TRBV5-6 and J usage is TRBJ2-3; weak D call: TRBD1 (8 bases). Trimming took off 2 bases at V and 1 base at J, with 20 bases between the two ends. Germline assignment: CDR1 SGHDT and CDR2 YYEEEE. The CDR3 has 18 amino acids. CDR3: CASSFYFDRGGGTDTQYF. The CDR3 coding sequence is TGTGCCAGCAGCTTTTATTTCGACAGGGGAGGGGGCACAGATACGCAGTATTTT.

This clonotype came up many times. This rearrangement joins TRBV10-3 to TRBJ2-1; weak D call: TRBD1 (6 bases). Germline lookup yields CDR1 ENHRY and CDR2 SYGVKD. The CDR3 is 17 amino acids. Trimming stripped 0 bases from V and 5 bases from J, with 17 bases between. This CDR3 is CAISESRLADRNNEQFF. The CDR3 bases are TGTGCCATCAGTGAGTCGAGGTTGGCGGACAGAAACAATGAGCAGTTCTTC.

J is TRBJ2-3 and V is TRBV2; D gene ambiguous. Germline lookup yields CDR1 SNHLY and CDR2 FYNNEI. The germline V and J ends were trimmed by 1 base and 1 base, with 6 bases remaining between them. The CDR3 is 14 amino acids. CDR3 sequence: CASSEGPGTDTQYF. CDR3 sequence (DNA): TGTGCCAGCAGTGAAGGTCCGGGCACAGATACGCAGTATTTT.

The V gene is TRBV3-1, the J gene TRBJ2-3, with D tentatively TRBD2 (5 bases). Germline CDR1 LGHDT, CDR2 YNNKEL (reference sequence). V was pared by 4 bases and J by 0 bases, with 14 bases between. This CDR3 spans 16 amino acids. The CDR3 spells CASSLNSGVSTDTQYF. The DNA for the CDR3 is TGTGCCAGCAGCCTCAATTCCGGGGTTAGCACAGATACGCAGTATTTT.

This clonotype was counted many times. The gene calls are TRBV20-1 and TRBJ1-2; TRBD1 might be the D (5 bases). There are 13 residues in the CDR3. Germline loops: CDR1 DFQATT, CDR2 SNEGSKA (reference sequence). The germline V and J ends were trimmed by 0 bases and 4 bases, with 9 bases remaining between them. CDR3 sequence: CSARDQGVYGYTF. The CDR3 region has the DNA TGCAGTGCTAGAGATCAAGGGGTCTATGGCTACACCTTC.

This clonotype was seen repeatedly, ten times or more. J is TRBJ1-1 and V is TRBV2; TRBD1 aligns across 12 bases. Germline V gene lookup returns CDR1 SNHLY and CDR2 FYNNEI. The CDR3 is made up of 14 amino acids. Trimming cost V 7 bases and J 10 bases; bases outside gene matches: 10. The CDR3 protein is CASTGGTGGVGAFF. DNA of the CDR3: TGTGCCAGCACCGGTGGGACAGGGGGCGTTGGAGCTTTCTTT.

This clonotype was seen at least ten times. The chain is built from TRBV28 and TRBJ1-2; maybe TRBD1 (6 bases). Germline CDR1 reads MDHEN; CDR2 reads SYDVKM. V lost 7 bases and J lost 7, with 16 bases in between. The CDR3 runs to 13 residues. CDR3 protein: CASNIQGPVGYTF. The CDR3 DNA sequence: TGTGCCAGCAATATACAGGGACCCGTTGGCTACACCTTC.

This sequence joins TRBV7-9 and TRBJ2-2; TRBD2 matches 8 bases. This CDR3 spans 17 amino acids. Trimming at V came to 3 bases and at J to 1 base, leaving 7 bases not matched to a gene. Looked up from germline, CDR1 is SEHNR and CDR2 is FQNEAQ (reference sequence). In DNA, the CDR3 is TGTGCCAGCAGCTTTTTAGCGGGGAGTAAGAACACCGGGGAGCTGTTTTTT. As protein: CASSFLAGSKNTGELFF.

This clonotype was detected a few times. CDR3 sequence: CASTPGTSRGETQYF. For the CDR3, the DNA is TGTGCCAGCACTCCTGGGACATCCAGGGGAGAGACCCAGTACTTC. This sequence joins TRBV28 and TRBJ2-5, with D tentatively TRBD1 (6 bases). There are 15 residues in the CDR3. The V end was cut by 7 bases, the J end by 4 bases, with 19 bases between. Per the germline V gene, CDR1 is MDHEN and CDR2 is SYDVKM.

The chain links TRBV29-1 to TRBJ2-3; either TRBD1 or TRBD2 may supply D (6 bases each). The V gene's germline CDR1 is SQVTM and CDR2 ANQGSEA. There are 17 residues in the CDR3. Trimming removed 3 bases at V and 2 bases at J, with 21 bases between. Here the CDR3 reads CSVEAPLKGGPTDTQYF. Here the CDR3 DNA reads TGCAGCGTTGAGGCCCCTTTAAAGGGGGGCCCCACAGATACGCAGTATTTT.

This clonotype was picked up many times. This rearrangement joins TRBV5-1 to TRBJ2-5; D call uncertain. CDR3 length: 15 amino acids. Per the germline V gene, CDR1 is SGHRS and CDR2 is YFSETQ. V gave up 0 bases and J gave up 2 bases, with 11 bases separating them. This CDR3 is CASSLGTAGQETQYF. Here the CDR3 DNA reads TGCGCCAGCAGCTTGGGTACAGCCGGACAAGAGACCCAGTACTTC. The full variable domain, completed using reference TRBV5-1 and TRBJ2-5, is KAGVTQTPRYLIKTRGQQVTLSCSPISGHRSVSWYQQTPGQGLQFLFEYFSETQRNKGNFPGRFSGRQFSNSRSEMNVSTLELGDSALYLCASSLGTAGQETQYFGPGTRLLVL.

CDR3 amino acids: CASSAGQLQSYEQYF. Written as DNA, the CDR3 is TGCGCCAGCAGCGCTGGACAGCTACAGTCCTACGAGCAGTACTTC. The chain links TRBV5-1 to TRBJ2-7, with a possible D match to TRBD1 (6 bases). CDR1 SGHRS and CDR2 YFSETQ come from the germline V gene. The CDR3 sequence is 15 residues long. The V gene lost 4 bases and the J gene lost 1 base, with 15 bases spanning the gap.

This clonotype was counted between two and nine times. The chain carries TRBV29-1 and TRBJ2-1, with no clear D. Trimming removed 7 bases at V and 5 bases at J, with 12 bases between. This CDR3 has 12 residues. CDR1 and CDR2 (germline): SQVTM, ANQGSEA. In DNA, the CDR3 is TGCAGCGCGGACCACCCTCACAATGAGCAGTTCTTC. It translates to CSADHPHNEQFF.

This clonotype showed up just a few times. The chain has TRBV12-3 or TRBV12-4 and TRBJ2-2, with 7 positions matching TRBD1. The J segment lost 6 bases and the V segment lost 5 bases, leaving 3 bases of the junction unmatched. The CDR3 is 13 amino acids. The CDR3 sequence is CASSGQVPGELFF. In nucleotides, the CDR3 is TGTGCCAGCAGTGGACAGGTGCCCGGGGAGCTGTTTTTT.

The V call is TRBV5-4, the J call TRBJ2-7; unclear D gene. Trimming removed 0 bases from V and 2 bases from J, with 6 bases in between. CDR1 is SGHNT, CDR2 YYREEE, per germline (reference sequence). The CDR3 sequence is 13 residues long. CDR3 DNA: TGTGCCAGCAGCTTGGACGGTCCCTACGAGCAGTACGTC. Amino acid sequence: CASSLDGPYEQYV.

This clonotype was recorded many times. The chain has TRBV6-5 and TRBJ2-3; the D gene is possibly TRBD1 (5 bases). V lost 0 bases and J 5 bases, leaving 9 bases between the germline ends. Germline CDR1 reads MNHEY; CDR2 reads SVGAGI. The CDR3 has 14 amino acids. The CDR3 loop is CASSYSGDRDTQYF. CDR3 nucleotides: TGTGCCAGCAGTTACTCTGGTGACAGAGATACGCAGTATTTT.

This clonotype came up a few times. The chain links TRBV4-1 to TRBJ1-1; no clear D. The CDR3 length is 14 residues. Germline CDR1 MGHRA, CDR2 YSYEKL. V was cut by 5 bases and J by 0 bases, with 10 bases left in between. CDR3: CASSKVGVNTEAFF. In DNA form, the CDR3 reads TGCGCCAGCAGCAAAGTTGGGGTGAACACTGAAGCTTTCTTT.

This clonotype has a count of ten or more. The V call is TRBV25-1, the J call TRBJ2-1, with TRBD2 identical over 9 bases. Germline V gene data show CDR1 as MGHDK and CDR2 as SYGVNS. This CDR3 contains 16 residues. The trim removed 4 bases at V and 7 bases at J, leaving 11 bases unmatched. CDR3 coding DNA: TGTGCCAGCAGTGTCCCCACCGGGACTAGCCGTAATGAGCAGTTCTTC. Protein: CASSVPTGTSRNEQFF. The whole variable domain, filled in from reference TRBV25-1 and TRBJ2-1, reads EADIYQTPRYLVIGTGKKITLECSQTMGHDKMYWYQQDPGMELHLIHYSYGVNSTEKGDLSSESTVSRIRTEHFPLTLESARPSHTSQYLCASSVPTGTSRNEQFFGPGTRLTVL.

The chain employs TRBV28 and TRBJ2-6; the match to TRBD1 covers 8 bases. CDR1 and CDR2 (germline): MDHEN, SYDVKM. With 5 bases clipped from V and 3 bases from J, the junction kept 9 bases outside the gene matches. The CDR3 runs 17 residues. CDR3 in amino acids: CASSAGQAAYGANVLTF. The DNA for the CDR3 is TGTGCCAGCAGTGCGGGACAGGCGGCGTATGGGGCCAACGTCCTGACTTTC.

This clonotype was seen ten or more times. The chain combines TRBV27 with TRBJ1-6; TRBD1 aligns across 9 bases. Trimming took 8 bases from V and 3 from J; bases not matched to a gene: 8. Looked up from germline, CDR1 is MNHEY and CDR2 is SMNVEV (reference sequence). CDR3 length equals 16 residues. The CDR3 sequence is CASGSRDRVYNSPLHF. The DNA for the CDR3 is TGTGCCAGCGGGTCCCGGGACAGGGTCTATAATTCACCCCTCCACTTT.

This clonotype was seen ten or more times. The chain links TRBV3-1 to TRBJ1-3; no clear D gene. The CDR3 sequence is 15 residues long. The germline V and J ends were trimmed by 4 bases and 0 bases, with 10 bases remaining between them. Germline loops: CDR1 LGHDT, CDR2 YNNKEL (reference sequence). CDR3 sequence reads: CASSPTLTSGNTIYF. The DNA of the CDR3 is TGTGCCAGCAGCCCTACTCTAACCTCTGGAAACACCATATATTTT.

This chain uses TRBV6-1 with TRBJ2-5; D is ambiguous. V lost 11 bases to trimming and J lost 6 bases, with 16 bases between them. The CDR3 has 12 amino acids. The germline V gene encodes CDR1 MNHNS and CDR2 SASEGT. The CDR3 DNA sequence: TGTGCCGTATACAGCTTGATTAAGACCCAGTACTTC. Protein: CAVYSLIKTQYF.